This is a list of T cell receptor beta chains from one sample in a study of T cell responses to AZD1222 COVID-19 vaccine. Assay used: immunoSEQ multiplex PCR; TCRdb lists only in-frame clones, some missing. This table has roughly 120,000 clones, 70% to 90% appearing once. The source material was peripheral blood, sampled on day 0 of AZD1222 vaccination. The receptor set was obtained from an adult in good health. Each CDR3 is given with its conserved first and last residue. D genes are given only for firm matches. Clone sizes are given selectively: once, few, many, or a class where the clone is expanded.

clone_size d_call j_call v_call cdr3_nt cdr3_aa
NA NA TRBJ2-7 TRBV28 TGTGCCAGCAGTTTTTTAGGGACGACAAACTACGAGCAGTACTTC CASSFLGTTNYEQYF
once TRBD1 TRBJ2-7 TRBV6-2/TRBV6-3 TGTGCCAGCAGTTACTCGAGCCGACAGGGGACCTACGAGCAGTACTTC CASSYSSRQGTYEQYF
few NA TRBJ2-5 TRBV21-1 TGTGCCAGCAGCAACTGCACGGGGTACCGGGAGACCCAGTACTTC CASSNCTGYRETQYF
NA NA TRBJ2-3 TRBV4-1 TGCGCCAGCAGCCGTCGGGACGCAGATACGCAGTATTTT CASSRRDADTQYF
NA NA TRBJ2-5 TRBV18 TGTGCCAGCTCACAGGCTGTGCAAGAGACCCAGTACTTC CASSQAVQETQYF
once NA TRBJ2-2 TRBV4-3 TGCGCCAGCAGCCAAAGTGCCAGGGGGGACACCGGGGAGCTGTTTTTT CASSQSARGDTGELFF
NA NA TRBJ1-1 TRBV30 TGTGCCTGGAAACCAGGGGTGAACACTGAAGCTTTCTTT CAWKPGVNTEAFF
NA TRBD2 TRBJ2-5 TRBV7-3 TGTGCCAGCAGCTTAACCCCGACTAGCGCGGGGAGGGACCAGTACTTC CASSLTPTSAGRDQYF
NA NA TRBJ2-3 TRBV9 TGTGCCAGCAGCGTAGGCTCGGCCGTCAAAGATACGCAGTATTTT CASSVGSAVKDTQYF
NA TRBD2 TRBJ2-3 TRBV18 TGTGCCAGCTCACCCTCCGGGCTAGCGGGGGGTTTCACAGATACGCAGTATTTT CASSPSGLAGGFTDTQYF
NA NA TRBJ2-1 TRBV21-1 TGTGCCAGCAGCACCCTAGTTGAGGGGACAGACCTCAATGAGCAGTTCTTC CASSTLVEGTDLNEQFF
NA TRBD2 TRBJ2-1 TRBV7-7 TGTGCTAGCAGCTTGGGTAGCGGGAGGTCTTACAATGAGCAGTTCTTC CASSLGSGRSYNEQFF
NA NA TRBJ1-1 TRBV3-1/TRBV3-2 TGTGCCAGCAGCCAAGGGCCCAACCGGGGCACTGAAGCTTTCTTT CASSQGPNRGTEAFF
NA NA TRBJ1-1 TRBV6-5 TGTGCCAGCAGTTCGGACCACTCGAACACTGAAGCTTTCTTT CASSSDHSNTEAFF
NA TRBD2 TRBJ2-1 TRBV6-1 TGTGCCAGCAGTGATAGCGGGAGCTTTGGCAATGAGCAGTTCTTC CASSDSGSFGNEQFF
NA NA TRBJ1-6 TRBV7-9 TGTGCCAGCAGCACGGGGGGCCTTTCACCCCTCCACTTT CASSTGGLSPLHF
once NA TRBJ2-3 TRBV7-7 TGTGCTAGCAGCTTAGCTGCGGGGGATACGCAGTATTTT CASSLAAGDTQYF
NA NA TRBJ2-7 TRBV7-8 TGTGCCAGCAGCTCCCCCAGAGCAGGCTCCTACGAGCAGTACTTC CASSSPRAGSYEQYF
few NA TRBJ1-3 TRBV18 TGTGCCAGCTCACAGGGGGCTGGAAACACCATATATTTT CASSQGAGNTIYF